One and the same sample provided the 4 T cell receptor beta chains below, sequenced in a study of T cell responses to AZD1222 COVID-19 vaccine. The protocol was immunoSEQ multiplex PCR, while the TCRdb copy is restricted to in-frame clones and leaves out a portion. The profile shows under 70,000 clones, under 90% of them singletons. Here the sequenced sample was peripheral blood, taken on day 0 of AZD1222 vaccination. The source of these receptors is an adult in good health.

The gene calls are TRBV7-2 and TRBJ1-1; D gene unclear. The length of the CDR3 is 12 residues. The V and J ends lost 2 bases and 2 bases respectively, with 3 bases between them. CDR1 SGHTA and CDR2 FQGNSA come from the germline V gene. The CDR3 region is CASSLTNTEAFF. The CDR3 region has the DNA TGTGCCAGCAGCTTAACAAACACTGAAGCTTTCTTT.

This chain uses TRBV15 with TRBJ1-5; D is undetermined. The CDR3 has 12 residues. CDR1 is LNHNV and CDR2 is YYDKDF in the germline V gene (reference sequence). Trimming removed 5 bases from V and 4 bases from J, with 6 bases in between. Written as DNA, the CDR3 is TGTGCCACCAGCCGCTCAAATCAGCCCCAGCATTTT. It yields the protein CATSRSNQPQHF.

The chain employs TRBV27 and TRBJ2-3; 10 bases line up with TRBD2. CDR1 is MNHEY, CDR2 SMNVEV, per germline (reference sequence). The junction had 2 bases not matched to a gene; V was cut back by 2 bases and J by 3 bases. This CDR3 spans 15 amino acids. The CDR3 region is CASSLKAGGTDTQYF. In DNA form, the CDR3 reads TGTGCCAGCAGTTTAAAAGCGGGAGGGACAGATACGCAGTATTTT.

V is TRBV28 and J is TRBJ2-2; D possibly matches TRBD1 or TRBD2 (6 bases each). The CDR3 loop spans 16 amino acids. Germline CDR1 reads MDHEN; CDR2 reads SYDVKM. V lost 1 base and J 7 bases, leaving 16 bases between the germline ends. CDR3 region: CASSLSTPGAVGELFF. CDR3 nucleotide sequence: TGTGCCAGCAGTTTATCCACCCCGGGGGCAGTCGGGGAGCTGTTTTTT.